The entry below describes one TCR beta chain. The data derive from a study of technical replicates of blood from a handful of donors. Libraries were prepared by immunoSEQ multiplex PCR; TCRdb keeps only in-frame clonotypes and omits some of them. The table records tens of thousands of clones, around 92% of them present only once. The CDR3 contains 14 residues. V was shortened by 1 base and J by 0 bases, with 7 bases between the two germline ends. From germline, CDR1 is SEHNR and CDR2 FQNEAQ (reference sequence). The V and J genes are TRBV7-9 and TRBJ2-7, with a tentative D call TRBD2 (6 bases). The receptor was isolated from a human donor in good health. What was sequenced was T cells isolated from PBMCs. CDR3 DNA sequence: TGTGCCAGCAGCTTAGTGGGGGGCTCCTACGAGCAGTACTTC. It translates to CASSLVGGSYEQYF. Full variable domain (remainder filled in from reference TRBV7-9 and TRBJ2-7): DTGVSQNPRHKITKRGQNVTFRCDPISEHNRLYWYRQTLGQGPEFLTYFQNEAQLEKSRLLSDRFSAERPKGSFSTLEIQRTEQGDSAMYLCASSLVGGSYEQYFGPGTRLTVT.